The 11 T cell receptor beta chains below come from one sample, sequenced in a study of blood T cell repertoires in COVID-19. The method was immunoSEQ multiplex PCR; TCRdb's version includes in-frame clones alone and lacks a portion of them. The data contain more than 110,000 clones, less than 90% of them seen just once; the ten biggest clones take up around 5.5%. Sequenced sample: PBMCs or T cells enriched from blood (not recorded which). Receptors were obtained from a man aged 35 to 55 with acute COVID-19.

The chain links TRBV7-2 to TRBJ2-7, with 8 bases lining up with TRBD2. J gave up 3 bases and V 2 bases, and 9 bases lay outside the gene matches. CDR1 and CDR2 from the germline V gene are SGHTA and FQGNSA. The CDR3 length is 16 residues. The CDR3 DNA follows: TGTGCCAGCAGCTTACATCCGGGGACTAGGGACTACGAGCAGTACTTC. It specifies CASSLHPGTRDYEQYF.

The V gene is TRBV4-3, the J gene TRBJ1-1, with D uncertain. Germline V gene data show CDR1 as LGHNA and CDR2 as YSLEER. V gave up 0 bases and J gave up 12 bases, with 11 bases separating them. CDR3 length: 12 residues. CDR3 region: CASSQDEGPTFF. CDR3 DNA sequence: TGCGCCAGCAGCCAAGATGAGGGTCCAACTTTCTTT.

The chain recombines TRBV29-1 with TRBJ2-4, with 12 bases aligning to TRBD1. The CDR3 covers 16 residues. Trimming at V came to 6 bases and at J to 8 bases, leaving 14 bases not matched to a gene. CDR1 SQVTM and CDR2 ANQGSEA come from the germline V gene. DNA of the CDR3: TGCAGCGTCGTTACTCCGGGACAGGGGGCTATAGACATTCAGTACTTC. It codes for CSVVTPGQGAIDIQYF.

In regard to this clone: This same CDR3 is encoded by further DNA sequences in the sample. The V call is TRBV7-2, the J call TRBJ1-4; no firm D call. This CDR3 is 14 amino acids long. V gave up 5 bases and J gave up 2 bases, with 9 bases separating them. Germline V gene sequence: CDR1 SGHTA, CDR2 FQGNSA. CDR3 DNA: TGTGCCAGCAGCCTACGAGGGACTAATGAAAAACTGTTTTTT. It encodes CASSLRGTNEKLFF.

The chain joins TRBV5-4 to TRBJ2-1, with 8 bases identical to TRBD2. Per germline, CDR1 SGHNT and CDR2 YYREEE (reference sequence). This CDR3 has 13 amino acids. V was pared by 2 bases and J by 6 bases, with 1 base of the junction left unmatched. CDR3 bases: TGTGCCAGCAGCTTCGGGGGGGGCAATGAGCAGTTCTTC. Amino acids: CASSFGGGNEQFF.

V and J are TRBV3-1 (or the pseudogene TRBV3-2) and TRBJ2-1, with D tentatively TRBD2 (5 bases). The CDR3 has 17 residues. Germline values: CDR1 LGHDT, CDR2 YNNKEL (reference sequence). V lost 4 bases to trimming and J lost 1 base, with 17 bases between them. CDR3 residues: CASSLALPGRSYNEQFF. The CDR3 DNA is TGTGCCAGCAGCCTAGCTTTACCGGGAAGGTCCTACAATGAGCAGTTCTTC.

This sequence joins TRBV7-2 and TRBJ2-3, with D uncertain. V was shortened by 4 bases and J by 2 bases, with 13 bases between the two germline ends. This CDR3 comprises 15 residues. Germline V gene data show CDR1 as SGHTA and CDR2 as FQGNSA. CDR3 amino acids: CASSYVGGTTDTQYF. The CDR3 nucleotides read TGTGCCAGCAGCTATGTCGGCGGAACCACAGATACGCAGTATTTT.

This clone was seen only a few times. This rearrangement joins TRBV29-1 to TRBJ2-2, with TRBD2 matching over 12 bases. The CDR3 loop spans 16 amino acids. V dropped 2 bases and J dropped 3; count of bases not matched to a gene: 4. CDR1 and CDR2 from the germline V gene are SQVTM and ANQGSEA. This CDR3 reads CSVESSGRAYTGELFF. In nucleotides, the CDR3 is TGCAGCGTTGAATCTAGCGGGAGGGCTTACACCGGGGAGCTGTTTTTT.

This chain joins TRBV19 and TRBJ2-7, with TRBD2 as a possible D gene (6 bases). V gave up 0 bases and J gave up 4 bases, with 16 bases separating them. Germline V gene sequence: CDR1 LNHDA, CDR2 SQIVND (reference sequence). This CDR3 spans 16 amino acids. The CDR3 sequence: CASSIDAGTGVYEQYF. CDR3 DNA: TGTGCCAGTAGTATAGACGCCGGGACGGGGGTATACGAGCAGTACTTC.

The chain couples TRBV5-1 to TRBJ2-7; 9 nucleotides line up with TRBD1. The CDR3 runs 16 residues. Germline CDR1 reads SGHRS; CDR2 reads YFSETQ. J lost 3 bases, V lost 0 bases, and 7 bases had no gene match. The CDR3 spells CASSLAPGTGYYEQYF. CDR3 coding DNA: TGCGCCAGCAGCTTGGCCCCCGGGACAGGGTACTACGAGCAGTACTTC.

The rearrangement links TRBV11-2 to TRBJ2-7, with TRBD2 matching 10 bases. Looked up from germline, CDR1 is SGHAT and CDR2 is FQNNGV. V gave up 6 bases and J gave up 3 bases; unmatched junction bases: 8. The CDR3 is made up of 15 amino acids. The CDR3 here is CASSLGLADNYEQYF. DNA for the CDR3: TGTGCCAGCAGTCTCGGACTAGCGGACAACTACGAGCAGTACTTC.